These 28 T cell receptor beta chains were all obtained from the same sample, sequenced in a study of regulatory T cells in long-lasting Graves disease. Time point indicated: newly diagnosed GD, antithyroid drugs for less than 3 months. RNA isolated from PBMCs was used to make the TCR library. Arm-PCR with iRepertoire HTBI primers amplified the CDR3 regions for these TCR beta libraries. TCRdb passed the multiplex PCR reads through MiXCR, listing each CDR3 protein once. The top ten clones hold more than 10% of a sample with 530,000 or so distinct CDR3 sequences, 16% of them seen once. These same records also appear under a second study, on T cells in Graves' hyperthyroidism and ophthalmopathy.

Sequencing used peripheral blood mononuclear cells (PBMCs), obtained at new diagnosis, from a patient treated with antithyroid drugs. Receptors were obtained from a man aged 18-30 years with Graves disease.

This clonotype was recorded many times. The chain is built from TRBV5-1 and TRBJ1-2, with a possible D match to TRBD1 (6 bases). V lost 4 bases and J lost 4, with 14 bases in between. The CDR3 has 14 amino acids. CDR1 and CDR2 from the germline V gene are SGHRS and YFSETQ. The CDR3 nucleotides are TGCGCCAGCAGCCCCCAAGGACAGACCTATGGCTACACCTTC. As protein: CASSPQGQTYGYTF.

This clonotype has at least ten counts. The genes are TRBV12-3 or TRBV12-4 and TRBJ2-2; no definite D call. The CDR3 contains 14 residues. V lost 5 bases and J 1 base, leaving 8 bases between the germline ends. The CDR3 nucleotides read TGTGCCAGCAGTGCGGATATGAACACCGGGGAGCTGTTTTTT. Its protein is CASSADMNTGELFF.

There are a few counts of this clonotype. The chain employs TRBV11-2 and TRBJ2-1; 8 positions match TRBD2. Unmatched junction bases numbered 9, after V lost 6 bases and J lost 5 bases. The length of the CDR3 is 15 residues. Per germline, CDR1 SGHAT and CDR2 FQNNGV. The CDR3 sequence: CASSRGTRGDNEQFF. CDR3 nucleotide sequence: TGTGCCAGCAGTCGCGGGACTAGGGGCGACAATGAGCAGTTCTTC.

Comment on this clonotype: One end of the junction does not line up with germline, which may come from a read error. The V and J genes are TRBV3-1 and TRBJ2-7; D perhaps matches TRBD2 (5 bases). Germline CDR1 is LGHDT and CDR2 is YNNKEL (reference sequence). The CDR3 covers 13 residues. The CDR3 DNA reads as TGTGCCAGCAGCCAAGGGACTTACTACGAGCGGTACTTC. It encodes CASSQGTYYERYF.

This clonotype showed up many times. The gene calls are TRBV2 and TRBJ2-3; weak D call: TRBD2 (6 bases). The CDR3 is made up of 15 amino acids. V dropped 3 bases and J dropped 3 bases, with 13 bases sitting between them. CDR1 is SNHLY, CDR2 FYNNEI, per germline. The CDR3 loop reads CASSDGGTRTDTQYF. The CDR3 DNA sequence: TGTGCCAGCAGTGACGGCGGGACGAGGACAGATACGCAGTATTTT.

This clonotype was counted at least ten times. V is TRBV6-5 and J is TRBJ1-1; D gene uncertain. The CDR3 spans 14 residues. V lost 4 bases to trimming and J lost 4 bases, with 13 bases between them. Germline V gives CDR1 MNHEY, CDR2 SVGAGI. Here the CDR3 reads CASSLTAGGTEAFF. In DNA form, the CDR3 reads TGTGCCAGCAGTTTGACCGCGGGAGGCACTGAAGCTTTCTTT.

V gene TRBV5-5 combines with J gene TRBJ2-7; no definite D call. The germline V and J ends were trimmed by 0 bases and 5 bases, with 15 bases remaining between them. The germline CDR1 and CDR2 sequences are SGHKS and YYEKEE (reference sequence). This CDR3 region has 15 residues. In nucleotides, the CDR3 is TGTGCCAGCAGCTTGGATTCTATCAGGCGCCACGAGCAGTACTTC. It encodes CASSLDSIRRHEQYF.

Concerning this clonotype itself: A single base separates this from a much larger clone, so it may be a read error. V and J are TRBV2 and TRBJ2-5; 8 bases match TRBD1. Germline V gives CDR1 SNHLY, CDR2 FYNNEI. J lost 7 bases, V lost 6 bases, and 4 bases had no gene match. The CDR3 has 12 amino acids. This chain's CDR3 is CASRDRERTQYF. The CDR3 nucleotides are TGTGCCAGCAGGGACAGGGAACGGACCCAGTACTTC.

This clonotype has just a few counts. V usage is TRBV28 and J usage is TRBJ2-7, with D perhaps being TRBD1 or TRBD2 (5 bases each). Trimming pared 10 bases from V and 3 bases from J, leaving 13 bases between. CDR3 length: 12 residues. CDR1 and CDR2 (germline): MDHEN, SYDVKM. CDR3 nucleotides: TGTGCCACCACGACAGACTACTACGAGCAGTACTTC. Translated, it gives CATTTDYYEQYF.

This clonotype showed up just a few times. The CDR3 DNA is TGCGCCAGCAGCCAAGTTACCAATGGGATCGCTGAAGCTTTCTTT. This sequence encodes CASSQVTNGIAEAFF. The V gene is TRBV4-1, the J gene TRBJ1-1; D is undetermined. V gave up 1 base and J gave up 6 bases, with 15 bases separating them. The CDR3 extends over 15 amino acids. Germline V gene lookup returns CDR1 MGHRA and CDR2 YSYEKL.

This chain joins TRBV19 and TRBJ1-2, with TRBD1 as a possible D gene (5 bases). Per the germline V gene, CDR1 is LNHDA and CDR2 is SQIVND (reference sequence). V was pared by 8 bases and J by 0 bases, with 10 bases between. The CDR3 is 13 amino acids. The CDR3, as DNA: TGTGCCAGTCAAGGGGATACTAACTATGGCTACACCTTC. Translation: CASQGDTNYGYTF.

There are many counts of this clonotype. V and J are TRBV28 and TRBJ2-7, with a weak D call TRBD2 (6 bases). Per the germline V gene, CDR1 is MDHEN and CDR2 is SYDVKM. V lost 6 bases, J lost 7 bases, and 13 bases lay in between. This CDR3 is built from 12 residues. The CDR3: CASRYGAGEQYF. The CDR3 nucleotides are TGTGCCAGCAGATACGGGGCGGGAGAGCAGTACTTC.

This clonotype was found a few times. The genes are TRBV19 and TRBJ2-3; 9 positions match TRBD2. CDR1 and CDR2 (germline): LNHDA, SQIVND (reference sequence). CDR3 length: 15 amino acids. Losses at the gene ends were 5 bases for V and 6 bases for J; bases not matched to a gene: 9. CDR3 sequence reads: CASSALAGNSDTQYF. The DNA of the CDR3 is TGTGCCAGTAGTGCTCTAGCGGGAAATTCTGATACGCAGTATTTT.

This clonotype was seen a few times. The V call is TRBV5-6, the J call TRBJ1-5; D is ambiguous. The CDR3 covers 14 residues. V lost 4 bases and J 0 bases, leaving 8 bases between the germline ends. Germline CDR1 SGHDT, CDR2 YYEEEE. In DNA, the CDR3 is TGTGCCAGCAGCGGGTTCGATAGCAATCAGCCCCAGCATTTT. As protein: CASSGFDSNQPQHF.

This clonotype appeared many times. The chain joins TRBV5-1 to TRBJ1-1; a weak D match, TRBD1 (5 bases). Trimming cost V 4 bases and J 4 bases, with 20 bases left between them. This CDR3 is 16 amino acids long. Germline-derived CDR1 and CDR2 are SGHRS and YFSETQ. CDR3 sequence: CASSKGDFSRSTEAFF. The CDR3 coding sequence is TGCGCCAGCAGCAAAGGGGACTTCTCGCGGAGCACTGAAGCTTTCTTT.

CDR3 sequence reads: CASSRGPNYGYTF. The CDR3 coding sequence is TGTGCCAGCAGCCGTGGACCGAACTATGGCTACACCTTC. The chain is built from TRBV12-3 or TRBV12-4 and TRBJ1-2; D gene uncertain. Trimming took off 6 bases at V and 2 bases at J, with 10 bases between the two ends. The CDR3 is 13 amino acids.

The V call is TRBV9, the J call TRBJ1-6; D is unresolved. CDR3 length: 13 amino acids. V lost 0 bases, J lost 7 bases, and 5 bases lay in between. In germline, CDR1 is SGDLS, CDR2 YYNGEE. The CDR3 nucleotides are TGTGCCAGCAGCGTAGGCTCAAATTCACCCCTCCACTTT. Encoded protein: CASSVGSNSPLHF.

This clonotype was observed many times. CDR3 residues: CASSPGPTYNEQFF. The CDR3 DNA reads as TGTGCCAGCAGTCCGGGACCAACCTACAATGAGCAGTTCTTC. J is TRBJ2-1 and V is TRBV3-1; D is perhaps TRBD1 or TRBD2 (5 bases each). V lost 6 bases, J lost 2 bases, and 11 bases lay in between. CDR3 length: 14 residues. Germline CDR1 is LGHDT and CDR2 is YNNKEL (reference sequence).

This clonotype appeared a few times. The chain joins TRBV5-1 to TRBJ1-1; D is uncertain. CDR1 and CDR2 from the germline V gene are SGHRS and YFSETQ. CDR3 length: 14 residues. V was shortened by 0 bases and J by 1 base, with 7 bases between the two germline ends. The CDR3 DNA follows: TGCGCCAGCAGCTTGGTGCTGGGGAACACTGAAGCTTTCTTT. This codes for CASSLVLGNTEAFF.

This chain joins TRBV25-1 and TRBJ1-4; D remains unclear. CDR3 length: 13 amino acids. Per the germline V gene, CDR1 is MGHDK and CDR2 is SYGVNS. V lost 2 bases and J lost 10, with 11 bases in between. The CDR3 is CASSERAVGKLFF. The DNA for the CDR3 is TGTGCCAGCAGTGAACGGGCAGTGGGAAAACTGTTTTTT.

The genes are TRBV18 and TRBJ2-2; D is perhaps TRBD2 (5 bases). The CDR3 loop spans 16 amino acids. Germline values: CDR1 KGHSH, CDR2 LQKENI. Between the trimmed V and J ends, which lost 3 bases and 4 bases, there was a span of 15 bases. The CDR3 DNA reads TGTGCCAGCTCACCTACGGGATTCTGGGTCACCGGGGAGCTGTTTTTT. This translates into CASSPTGFWVTGELFF.

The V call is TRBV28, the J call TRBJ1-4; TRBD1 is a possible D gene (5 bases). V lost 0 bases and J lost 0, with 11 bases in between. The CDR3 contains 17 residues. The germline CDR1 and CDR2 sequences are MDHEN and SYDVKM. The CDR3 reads CASSLWRRQTTNEKLFF. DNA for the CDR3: TGTGCCAGCAGTTTATGGAGGCGACAGACAACTAATGAAAAACTGTTTTTT. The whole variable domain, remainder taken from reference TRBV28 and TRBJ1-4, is DVKVTQSSRYLVKRTGEKVFLECVQDMDHENMFWYRQDPGLGLRLIYFSYDVKMKEKGDIPEGYSVSREKKERFSLILESASTNQTSMYLCASSLWRRQTTNEKLFFGSGTQLSVL.

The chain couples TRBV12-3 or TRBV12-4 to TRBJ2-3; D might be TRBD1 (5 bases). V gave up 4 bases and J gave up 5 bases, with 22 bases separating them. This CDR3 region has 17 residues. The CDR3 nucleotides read TGTGCCAGCAGTTCTAGACTTCGCCCGCCCCAGGGAGATACGCAGTATTTT. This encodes CASSSRLRPPQGDTQYF.

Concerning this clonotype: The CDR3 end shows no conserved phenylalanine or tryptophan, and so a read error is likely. For the CDR3, the DNA is TGTGCCAGCAGTGTGATAGGGGGCAACACTGAAGCTTTCCTT. Translation: CASSVIGGNTEAFL. This chain links TRBV2 with TRBJ1-1; 7 bases are shared with TRBD1. The CDR3 covers 14 residues. Looked up from germline, CDR1 is SNHLY and CDR2 is FYNNEI. Losses at the gene ends were 4 bases for V and 2 bases for J; bases not matched to a gene: 4.

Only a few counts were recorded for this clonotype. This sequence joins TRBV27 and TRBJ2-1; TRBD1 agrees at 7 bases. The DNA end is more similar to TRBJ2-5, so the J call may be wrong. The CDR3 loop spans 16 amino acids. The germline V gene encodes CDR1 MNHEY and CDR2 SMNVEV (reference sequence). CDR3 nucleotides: TGTGCCAGCCAGCATAGGGGACAGAACTTTCAAGAGACCCAGTACTTC. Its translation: CASQHRGQNFQETQYF.

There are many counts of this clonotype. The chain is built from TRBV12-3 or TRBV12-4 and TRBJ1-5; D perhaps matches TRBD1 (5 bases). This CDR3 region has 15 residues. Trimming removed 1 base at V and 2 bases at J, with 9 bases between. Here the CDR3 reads CASSLESRGNQPQHF. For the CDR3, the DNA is TGTGCCAGCAGTTTAGAGAGCAGGGGCAATCAGCCCCAGCATTTT.

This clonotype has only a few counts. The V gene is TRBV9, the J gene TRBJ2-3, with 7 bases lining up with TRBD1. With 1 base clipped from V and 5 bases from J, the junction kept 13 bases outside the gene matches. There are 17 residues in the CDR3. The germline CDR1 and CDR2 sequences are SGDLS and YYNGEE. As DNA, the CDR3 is TGTGCCAGCAGCGTACAGACGACAGGGTGGGGCCGAGATACGCAGTATTTT. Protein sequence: CASSVQTTGWGRDTQYF.

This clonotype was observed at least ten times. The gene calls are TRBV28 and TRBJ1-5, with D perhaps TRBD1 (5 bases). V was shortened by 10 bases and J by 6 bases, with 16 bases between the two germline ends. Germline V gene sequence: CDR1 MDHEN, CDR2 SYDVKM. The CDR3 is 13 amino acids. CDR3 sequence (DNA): TGTGCCACCACTGGGGGGGGAGGTCAGCCCCAGCATTTT. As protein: CATTGGGGQPQHF.